A selection of T cell receptor beta chains follows, all from one sample in a study of T cell responses to AZD1222 COVID-19 vaccine. Assay: immunoSEQ multiplex PCR; the TCRdb copy retains only in-frame clones and omits some. Of some 120,000 clones listed, around 93% are singletons. Source: peripheral blood, taken on day 0 of AZD1222 vaccination. The origin of the receptors is an adult in good health. Each CDR3 is given with its conserved first and last residue. D genes are given only for firm matches. Some rows mark clone size as missing; the rest say once, few, many or name a class of expanded clone.

D	V	size	J	DNA	CDR3
-	TRBV5-1	-	TRBJ1-1	TGCGCCAGCAGCTTGGTTCTCATGAACACTGAAGCTTTCTTT	CASSLVLMNTEAFF
-	TRBV7-9	once	TRBJ1-2	TGTGCCAGCAGCCCAACGACAGCCGGCTTCGCGGATGGCTACACCTTC	CASSPTTAGFADGYTF
-	TRBV28	-	TRBJ1-5	TGTGCCAGCCTGCAGGCCAAGCAGCCCCAGCATTTT	CASLQAKQPQHF
-	TRBV7-9	-	TRBJ1-1	TGTGCCAGCAGCTTAAGGGGGTTAGCGGGCGAAGCTTTCTTT	CASSLRGLAGEAFF
-	TRBV30	-	TRBJ1-2	TGTGCCTGGAGATTAAGAGGGGGAGACTATGGCTACACCTTC	CAWRLRGGDYGYTF
TRBD1	TRBV19	-	TRBJ2-2	TGTGCCAGTAGTAGTATAAGGACAGGGTGGAACACCGGGGAGCTGTTTTTT	CASSSIRTGWNTGELFF
-	TRBV18	-	TRBJ1-1	TGTGCCAGCTCATCGGACCAAAACACTGAAGCTTTCTTT	CASSSDQNTEAFF
-	TRBV3-1/TRBV3-2	-	TRBJ2-1	TGTGCCAGCAGCCATATCGAAGGTCTGGCAGTCTTC	CASSHIEGLAVF
-	TRBV6-1	-	TRBJ2-4	TGTGCCAGCAGTGAAGTGCCCAAAAACATTCAGTACTTC	CASSEVPKNIQYF
TRBD1	TRBV6-5	-	TRBJ2-7	TGTGCCAGCAGTTACATGGGACAGCCCTACGAGCAGTACTTC	CASSYMGQPYEQYF
-	TRBV18	-	TRBJ1-5	TGTGCCAGCTCACCAGGGTTGGATCAGCCCCAGCATTTT	CASSPGLDQPQHF
TRBD1	TRBV6-1	-	TRBJ1-2	TGTGCCAGCAGTGAACAACGCCGGACAGGGGGCGCCTCTGGCTACACCTTC	CASSEQRRTGGASGYTF
TRBD1	TRBV6-1	-	TRBJ2-5	TGTGCCAGCAGTGGCGTACAGGGGGCGCATTCGGAGACCCAGTACTTC	CASSGVQGAHSETQYF
-	TRBV4-1	-	TRBJ2-7	TGCGCCAGCAGCCAAGGCCCGCAGACAGCGTTCAGCTCCTACGAGCAGTACTTC	CASSQGPQTAFSSYEQYF
-	TRBV12-3/TRBV12-4	once	TRBJ1-4	TGTGCCAGCAGTATACCGCTAACCGGGACTCTGTTTTTT	CASSIPLTGTLFF
-	TRBV2	-	TRBJ1-2	TGTGCCAGCAGTGAAGTGGGGAAGGAGAGCTATGGCTACACCTTC	CASSEVGKESYGYTF
TRBD1	TRBV6-5	-	TRBJ1-3	TGTGCCAGCAGTCGGACAGGGTCCGGAAACACCATATATTTT	CASSRTGSGNTIYF
TRBD2	TRBV5-1	-	TRBJ2-1	TGCGCCAGCAGACATTCCCGTCCACCGGGACTAGCTAACCCTCACTCCTACAATGAGCAGTTCTTC	CASRHSRPPGLANPHSYNEQFF
-	TRBV5-1	-	TRBJ2-2	TGCGCCAGCACGGTCACAATGGGGTACACCGGGGAGCTGTTTTTT	CASTVTMGYTGELFF
-	TRBV7-3	once	TRBJ2-3	TGTGCCAGCGGGGTGGGAGATACGCAGTATTTT	CASGVGDTQYF
-	TRBV6-1	-	TRBJ2-2	TGTGCCAGCAGTGAAGCGGGTTCGGGGTTCGGGGAGCTGTTTTTT	CASSEAGSGFGELFF
TRBD1	TRBV2	-	TRBJ1-6	TGTGCCAGCAGAAACAGGGGAAATAATTCACCCCTCCACTTT	CASRNRGNNSPLHF
-	TRBV6-6	-	TRBJ1-3	TGTGCCAGCAGTTACTCGAGCGGGTCATTAACCATATATTTT	CASSYSSGSLTIYF
-	TRBV19	-	TRBJ1-6	TGTGCCAGTAAAAGGATAGGTCGGGATTCACCCCTCCACTTT	CASKRIGRDSPLHF
-	TRBV30	once	TRBJ1-1	TGTGCCTGGAGGTCCCAGGGGACCACTGAAGCTTTCTTT	CAWRSQGTTEAFF
-	TRBV11-3	once	TRBJ2-3	TGTGCCAGCAGCTTCAGGGGCACAGATACGCAGTATTTT	CASSFRGTDTQYF
TRBD2	TRBV10-2	-	TRBJ2-1	TGCGCCAGCAGTGAGTCGACTAGCCCTCGCGGCAATGAGCAGTTCTTC	CASSESTSPRGNEQFF
-	TRBV5-1	-	TRBJ2-5	TGCGCCAGCAGCGTGCGGTGGGGCCAAGGGCGGGAGACCCAGTACTTC	CASSVRWGQGRETQYF
-	TRBV28	-	TRBJ2-7	TGTGCCAGCAGTTTCTCCCTCGGGACCTACGAGCAGTACTTC	CASSFSLGTYEQYF
-	TRBV3-1/TRBV3-2	-	TRBJ1-6	TGTGCCAGCAGCCAAGGCCATGGGTCACCCCTCCACTTT	CASSQGHGSPLHF
-	TRBV19	many	TRBJ2-1	TGTGCCAGTAGTACCTTAGCCTCCGAGAGCAATGAGCAGTTCTTC	CASSTLASESNEQFF
-	TRBV27	-	TRBJ1-6	TGTGCCAGCGGCGGGGGTTGGTCACCCCTCCACTTT	CASGGGWSPLHF
-	TRBV18	-	TRBJ2-1	TGTGCCAGCTCGCCCGATCGGGTGTTCAATGAGCAGTTCTTC	CASSPDRVFNEQFF
-	TRBV5-8	once	TRBJ2-4	TGTGCCAGCACCCGGGACATTCAGTACTTC	CASTRDIQYF
-	TRBV7-2	-	TRBJ1-1	TGTGCCAGCAGCTTAGGGTCCGGGGGGACTGAAGCTTTCTTT	CASSLGSGGTEAFF
-	TRBV15	-	TRBJ1-1	TGTGCCACCAGCAGAGGCCCTGGACAGCTTGAAGCTTTCTTT	CATSRGPGQLEAFF
-	TRBV4-2	-	TRBJ2-1	TGTGCCAGCAGCCAAGATCTGAGCTTTAGCGGTAGCTCCTACAATGAGCAGTTCTTC	CASSQDLSFSGSSYNEQFF
TRBD2	TRBV13	-	TRBJ2-1	TGCGCCAGCAGCCCCCGGGGGCTAGCGGGATTAGGTTCGGCGCAGTTCTTC	CASSPRGLAGLGSAQFF
-	TRBV7-9	-	TRBJ2-1	TGTGCCAGCAGCTTCCGGGACAATGAGCAGTTCTTC	CASSFRDNEQFF
-	TRBV6-5	-	TRBJ1-5	TGTGCCAGCAGTTCTGCGGGGGCACGTCAGCCCCAGCATTTT	CASSSAGARQPQHF
-	TRBV5-1	-	TRBJ2-2	TGCGCCAGTGCGGTCCAGGGAAGTTCCAGGGAGCTGTTTTTT	CASAVQGSSRELFF
-	TRBV9	-	TRBJ2-2	TGTGCCAGCAGCGAACAGATCACCGGGGAGCTGTTTTTT	CASSEQITGELFF
TRBD2	TRBV19	-	TRBJ2-1	TGTGCCAGTAGTATCCGACTAGCTAATACACATGAGCAGTTCTTC	CASSIRLANTHEQFF
-	TRBV29-1	-	TRBJ1-2	TGCAGCGTTGTAAAGGGGCCGAGCTTTTATGGCTACACCTTC	CSVVKGPSFYGYTF
-	TRBV2	-	TRBJ2-7	TGTGCCAGCAGTTCGAATGACAGCGGTTACGAGCAGTACTTC	CASSSNDSGYEQYF
TRBD2	TRBV30	-	TRBJ2-3	TGTGCCTGGAGTGCACTAGCGGGAGTGGGGACAGATACGCAGTATTTT	CAWSALAGVGTDTQYF
TRBD1	TRBV7-9	-	TRBJ1-5	TGTGCCAGCAGCCTCGGGACAGGGAACAATCAGCCCCAGCATTTT	CASSLGTGNNQPQHF
-	TRBV7-3	few	TRBJ1-1	TGTGCCAGCAGCTCCACTTTAGGAACTGAAGCTTTCTTT	CASSSTLGTEAFF
-	TRBV14	-	TRBJ2-7	TGTGCCAGCAGCCAAGCAGGGAAATACTACGAGCAGTACTTC	CASSQAGKYYEQYF
-	TRBV6-5	-	TRBJ1-1	TGTGCCAGCAGTCTAGGGGGGGCTGAAGCTTTCTTT	CASSLGGAEAFF